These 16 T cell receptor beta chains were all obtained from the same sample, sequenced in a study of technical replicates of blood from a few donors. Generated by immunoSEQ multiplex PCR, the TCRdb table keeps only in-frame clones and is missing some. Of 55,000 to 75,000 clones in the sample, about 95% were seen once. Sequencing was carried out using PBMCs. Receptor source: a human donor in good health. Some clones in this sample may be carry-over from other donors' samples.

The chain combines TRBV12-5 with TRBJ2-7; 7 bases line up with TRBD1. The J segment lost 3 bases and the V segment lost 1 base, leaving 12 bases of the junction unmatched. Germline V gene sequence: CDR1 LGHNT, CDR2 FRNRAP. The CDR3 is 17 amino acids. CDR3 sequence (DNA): TGTGCTAGTGGTTTGGCCCTACCCCTACAGGGGAACTACGAGCAGTACTTC. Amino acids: CASGLALPLQGNYEQYF.

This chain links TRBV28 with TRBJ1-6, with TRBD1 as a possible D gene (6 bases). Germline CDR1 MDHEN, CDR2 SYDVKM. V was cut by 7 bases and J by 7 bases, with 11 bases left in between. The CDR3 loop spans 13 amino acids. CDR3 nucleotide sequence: TGTGCCAGCAAGGGGGGGTGGAATTCACCCCTCCACTTT. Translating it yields CASKGGWNSPLHF.

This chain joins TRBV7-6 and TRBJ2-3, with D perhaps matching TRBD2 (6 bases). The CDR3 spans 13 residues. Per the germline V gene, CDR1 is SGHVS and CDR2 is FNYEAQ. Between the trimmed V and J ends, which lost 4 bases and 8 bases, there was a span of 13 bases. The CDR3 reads CASSSGRGGTQYF. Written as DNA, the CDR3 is TGTGCCAGCAGCTCAGGGCGGGGAGGTACGCAGTATTTT.

DNA for the CDR3: TGTGCCAGCAGCCCTCGGGACAGGGGGCTTCGGACTGAAGCTTTCTTT. Translated: CASSPRDRGLRTEAFF. The chain links TRBV11-2 to TRBJ1-1; 12 nucleotides align to TRBD1. Unmatched junction bases numbered 9, after V lost 5 bases and J lost 5 bases. Germline-derived CDR1 and CDR2 are SGHAT and FQNNGV. The CDR3 is 16 amino acids.

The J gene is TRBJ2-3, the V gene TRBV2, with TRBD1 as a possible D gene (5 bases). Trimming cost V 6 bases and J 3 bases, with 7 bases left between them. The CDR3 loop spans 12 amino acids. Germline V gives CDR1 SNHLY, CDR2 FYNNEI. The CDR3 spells CASSSGTDTQYF. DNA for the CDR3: TGTGCCAGCAGCTCAGGGACAGATACGCAGTATTTT.

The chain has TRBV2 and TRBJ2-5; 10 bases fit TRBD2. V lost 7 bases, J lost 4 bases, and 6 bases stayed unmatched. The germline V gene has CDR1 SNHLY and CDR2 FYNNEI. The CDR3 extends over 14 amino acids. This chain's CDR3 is CASTPSGGAETQYF. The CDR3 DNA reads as TGTGCCAGCACTCCCAGCGGGGGGGCAGAGACCCAGTACTTC.

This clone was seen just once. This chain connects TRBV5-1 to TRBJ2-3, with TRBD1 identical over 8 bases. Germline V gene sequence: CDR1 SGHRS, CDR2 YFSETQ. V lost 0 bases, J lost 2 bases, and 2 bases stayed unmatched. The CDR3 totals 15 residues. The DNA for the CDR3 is TGCGCCAGCAGCTTGGTACAGGGGGACACAGATACGCAGTATTTT. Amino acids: CASSLVQGDTDTQYF.

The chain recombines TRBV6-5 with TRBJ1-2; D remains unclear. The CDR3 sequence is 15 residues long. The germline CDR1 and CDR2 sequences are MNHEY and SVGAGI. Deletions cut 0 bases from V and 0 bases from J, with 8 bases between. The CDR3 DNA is TGTGCCAGCAGTTACTCGCAGATTACTAACTATGGCTACACCTTC. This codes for CASSYSQITNYGYTF.

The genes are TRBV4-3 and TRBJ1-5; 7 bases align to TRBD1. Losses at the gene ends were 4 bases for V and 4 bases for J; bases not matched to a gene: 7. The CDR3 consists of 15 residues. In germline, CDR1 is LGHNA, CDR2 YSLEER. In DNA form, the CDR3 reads TGCGCCAGCAGCCTCACAGGGGAATCTAATCAGCCCCAGCATTTT. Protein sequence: CASSLTGESNQPQHF.

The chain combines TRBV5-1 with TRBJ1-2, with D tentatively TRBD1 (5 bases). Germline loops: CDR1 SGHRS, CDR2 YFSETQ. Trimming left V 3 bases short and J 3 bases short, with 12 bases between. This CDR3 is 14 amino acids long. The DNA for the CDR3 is TGCGCCAGCAGCTCACAGGTAGATGACTATGGCTACACCTTC. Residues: CASSSQVDDYGYTF.

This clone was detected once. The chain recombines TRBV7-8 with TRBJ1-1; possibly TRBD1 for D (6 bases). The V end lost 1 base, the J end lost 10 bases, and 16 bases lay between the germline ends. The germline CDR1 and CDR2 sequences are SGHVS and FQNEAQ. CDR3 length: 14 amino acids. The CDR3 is CASSLVQGGSSAFF. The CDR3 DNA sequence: TGTGCCAGCAGCTTAGTACAGGGAGGGAGCTCAGCTTTCTTT.

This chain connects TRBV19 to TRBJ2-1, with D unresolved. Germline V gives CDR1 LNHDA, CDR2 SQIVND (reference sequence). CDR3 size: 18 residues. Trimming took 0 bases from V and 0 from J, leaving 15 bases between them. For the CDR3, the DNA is TGTGCCAGTAGTATAGATCTGGCACCTGTAAGCTCCTACAATGAGCAGTTCTTC. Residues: CASSIDLAPVSSYNEQFF.

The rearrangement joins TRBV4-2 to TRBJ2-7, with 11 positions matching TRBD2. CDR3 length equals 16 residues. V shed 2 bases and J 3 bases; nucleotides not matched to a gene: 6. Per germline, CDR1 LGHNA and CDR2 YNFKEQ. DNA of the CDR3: TGTGCCAGCAGCCAAAAGTGGGGACTAGCGGTCTACGAGCAGTACTTC. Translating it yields CASSQKWGLAVYEQYF.

In DNA, the CDR3 is TGTGCCAGCAGCTTGGAGGTGACAGCGAACACTGAAGCTTTCTTT. Protein sequence: CASSLEVTANTEAFF. The chain has TRBV5-6 and TRBJ1-1, with a possible D match to TRBD1 (5 bases). V shed 0 bases and J shed 1 base, with 10 bases lying between them. Germline-derived CDR1 and CDR2 are SGHDT and YYEEEE. CDR3 length equals 15 residues.

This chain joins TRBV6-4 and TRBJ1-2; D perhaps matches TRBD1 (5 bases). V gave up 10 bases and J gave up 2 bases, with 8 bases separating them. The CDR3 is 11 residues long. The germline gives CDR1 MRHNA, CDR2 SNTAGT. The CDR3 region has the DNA TGTGCCACTCGGGGGAACTATGGCTACACCTTC. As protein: CATRGNYGYTF.

The CDR3 nucleotides read TGTGCCAGCAGCTTGGCTGCAGGCTCCTACGAGCAGTACTTC. It codes for CASSLAAGSYEQYF. This chain uses TRBV5-5 with TRBJ2-7; D gene ambiguous. Germline CDR1 is SGHKS and CDR2 is YYEKEE (reference sequence). The CDR3 spans 14 residues. Trimming cost V 0 bases and J 0 bases, with 7 bases left between them.